These T cell receptor beta chains were read from a single sample in a study of CXCR3-negative and CXCR3-positive naive CD8 T cells. One entry per CDR3 protein, without DNA, is what TCRdb gives after re-calling the 5' RACE reads. The specimen's table records about 130,000 distinct CDR3 sequences. Sequenced input: naive CXCR3- CD8+ T cells from blood. The receptors come from a human donor in good health. Some clones in this sample may be carry-over from other donors' samples. Both conserved end residues are part of each CDR3. Fields, in order: CDR3 length, J gene, V gene, CDR3 protein.

12	TRBJ2-3	TRBV29-1	CSVAGVTDTQYF
12	TRBJ2-1	TRBV12-3/TRBV12-4	CASSFRVNEQFF
11	TRBJ1-1	TRBV10-2	CASSDETEAFF
13	TRBJ2-2	TRBV28	CASSLQPPGELFF
14	TRBJ1-2	TRBV28	CASSQTRQGPGYTF
16	TRBJ1-2	TRBV7-9	CASSPIPVLVHYGYTF
14	TRBJ2-1	TRBV12-3/TRBV12-4	CASRPSSSYNEQFF
17	TRBJ2-3	TRBV9	CASSSRDGVGGTDTQYF
15	TRBJ2-1	TRBV12-3/TRBV12-4	CASSYHTGATDEQFF
14	TRBJ2-3	TRBV20-1	CSAFRDSLTDTQYF
14	TRBJ2-5	TRBV5-6	CASSTGLTKETQYF
15	TRBJ2-7	TRBV7-3	CASSEYHGTDYEQYF
15	TRBJ1-5	TRBV6-2/TRBV6-3	CASSYGDSSNQPQHF
17	TRBJ2-7	TRBV20-1	CSADRGALPPPLYEQYF
17	TRBJ2-5	TRBV29-1	CSVAPGLAGGRQETQYF
15	TRBJ1-6	TRBV4-1	CASSQWGQGDSPLHF
16	TRBJ1-2	TRBV5-1	CASSLEVGKSSYGYTF
13	TRBJ1-4	TRBV7-9	CASSPATNEKLFF
18	TRBJ1-4	TRBV6-6	CASSYSGDRVIANEKLFF
18	TRBJ2-5	TRBV5-1	CASNYPRMTSGGQETQYF
15	TRBJ2-3	TRBV19	CASSIGQGGTDTQYF
22	TRBJ2-5	TRBV7-8	CASSRSLGPEFRLKTGLETQYF
14	TRBJ2-4	TRBV12-3/TRBV12-4	CASSFRGSKNIQYF
13	TRBJ1-5	TRBV18	CASSRDSNQPQHF
15	TRBJ2-5	TRBV15	CATSEPNMGWETQYF
16	TRBJ2-5	TRBV28	CASTVVREYGQETQYF
16	TRBJ1-5	TRBV27	CASSLSRTGGGQPQHF
14	TRBJ1-1	TRBV30	CAWSSGTGSTEAFF
16	TRBJ2-1	TRBV15	CATSLIPLRGNNEQFF
11	TRBJ1-2	TRBV29-1	CSVTENYGYTF
16	TRBJ2-1	TRBV6-2/TRBV6-3	CASSYGSGTSYNEQFF
14	TRBJ1-1	TRBV5-4	CASSPDSDGAEAFF
12	TRBJ2-4	TRBV7-9	CASSLPSHIQYF
15	TRBJ2-7	TRBV4-1	CASSTSPGSPEEQYF
12	TRBJ1-4	TRBV20-1	CSARGGDEKLFF
14	TRBJ2-7	TRBV29-1	CSAAWVRSPYEQYF
16	TRBJ2-6	TRBV28	CASSLNPRSGANVLTF
13	TRBJ2-7	TRBV27	CASSLWGGLEQYF
18	TRBJ2-3	TRBV4-1	CASSHPWEGARSTDTQYF
14	TRBJ2-5	TRBV5-1	CASSFPGTEETQYF
14	TRBJ2-7	TRBV5-5	CASSLGFKAYEQYF
15	TRBJ2-3	TRBV29-1	CSVEDLLENPDTQYF
12	TRBJ1-4	TRBV7-9	CASSASGQDLFF
16	TRBJ2-7	TRBV3-1	CASSQSWTSATYEQYF
13	TRBJ2-7	TRBV27	CASSFFGDHEQYF
17	TRBJ2-3	TRBV12-3/TRBV12-4	CASSPPSGEGVTDTQYF
15	TRBJ1-5	TRBV12-3/TRBV12-4	CASGKGTGGFQPQHF
13	TRBJ2-5	TRBV20-1	CSARTGGQETQYF
16	TRBJ2-2	TRBV7-6	CASSSLAGSNTGELFF
15	TRBJ2-2	TRBV7-9	CASSSSDPATGELFF
13	TRBJ2-6	TRBV7-6	CASSAGGANVLTF
15	TRBJ2-1	TRBV5-1	CASSTGQGSFGEQFF
16	TRBJ2-7	TRBV15	CATSRVPGQGAYEQYF
13	TRBJ1-1	TRBV29-1	CSVGAYSGTEAFF
16	TRBJ1-1	TRBV5-1	CASSLNLGSVDTEAFF